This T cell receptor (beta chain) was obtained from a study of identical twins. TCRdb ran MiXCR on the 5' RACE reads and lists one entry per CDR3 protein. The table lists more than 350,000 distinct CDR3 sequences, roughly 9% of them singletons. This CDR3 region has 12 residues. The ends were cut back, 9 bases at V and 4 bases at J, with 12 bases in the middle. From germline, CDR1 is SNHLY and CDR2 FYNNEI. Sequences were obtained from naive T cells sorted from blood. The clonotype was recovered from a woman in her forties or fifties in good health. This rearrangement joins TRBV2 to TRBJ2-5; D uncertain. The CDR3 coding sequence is TGTGCCAGTAAGGGATTTGGAGAGACCCAGTACTTC. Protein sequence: CASKGFGETQYF.